Below are 16 T cell receptor beta chains sequenced from a single sample in a study of blood T cell repertoires in COVID-19. Sequencing was performed with immunoSEQ multiplex PCR; in TCRdb, only in-frame clones are kept and a portion is missing. Among around 330,000 clones, about nine tenths were seen once, and the ten largest hold over 8%. Sample: PBMCs or T cells enriched from blood (not recorded which). These receptors originate from a woman between 40 and 50 years old who had recovered from COVID-19.

This clone was seen just once. The CDR3 here is CASSPPGGAGEKLFF. DNA for the CDR3: TGTGCCAGCAGCCCACCTGGGGGGGCAGGGGAAAAACTGTTTTTT. The gene calls are TRBV13 and TRBJ1-4; the D gene is possibly TRBD1 (6 bases). This CDR3 is 15 amino acids long. Per germline, CDR1 PRHDT and CDR2 FYEKMQ (reference sequence). V was shortened by 5 bases and J by 8 bases, with 18 bases between the two germline ends. The complete variable domain, with remaining parts taken from reference TRBV13 and TRBJ1-4, reads AAGVIQSPRHLIKEKRETATLKCYPIPRHDTVYWYQQGPGQDPQFLISFYEKMQSDKGSIPDRFSAQQFSDYHSELNMSSLELGDSALYFCASSPPGGAGEKLFFGSGTQLSVL.

This clone was recorded only once. The genes are TRBV27 and TRBJ2-7, with TRBD1 as a possible D gene (6 bases). Between the trimmed V and J ends, which lost 0 bases and 6 bases, there was a span of 9 bases. The CDR3 spans 13 residues. The V gene's germline CDR1 is MNHEY and CDR2 SMNVEV (reference sequence). For the CDR3, the DNA is TGTGCCAGCAGTTTATCGCGCAGGGGCGAGCAGTACTTC. Protein product: CASSLSRRGEQYF.

This clone appeared a single time. The chain uses TRBV12-5 and TRBJ2-2; possibly TRBD2 for D (7 bases). Per germline, CDR1 LGHNT and CDR2 FRNRAP. The CDR3 covers 18 residues. V was trimmed by 4 bases and J by 6 bases, leaving 24 bases between them. CDR3 nucleotides: TGTGCTAGTGGTTCCCGTCGGACACGGGGGGCGCCGGCCGGGGAGCTGTTTTTT. It yields the protein CASGSRRTRGAPAGELFF.

J is TRBJ1-4 and V is TRBV19; 11 bases fit TRBD1. Looked up from germline, CDR1 is LNHDA and CDR2 is SQIVND (reference sequence). This CDR3 is 15 amino acids long. V lost 4 bases, J lost 6 bases, and 4 bases stayed unmatched. For the CDR3, the DNA is TGTGCCAGTAGTACGGGGACAGGGGGGGATGAAAAACTGTTTTTT. It codes for CASSTGTGGDEKLFF. Variable domain in full (rest from reference TRBV19 and TRBJ1-4): DGGITQSPKYLFRKEGQNVTLSCEQNLNHDAMYWYRQDPGQGLRLIYYSQIVNDFQKGDIAEGYSVSREKKESFPLTVTSAQKNPTAFYLCASSTGTGGDEKLFFGSGTQLSVL.

This clone was recorded a few times. J is TRBJ1-1 and V is TRBV19; D uncertain. V was shortened by 6 bases and J by 1 base, with 15 bases between the two germline ends. CDR3 size: 15 residues. Germline lookup yields CDR1 LNHDA and CDR2 SQIVND (reference sequence). The CDR3 sequence is CASRPSLERNTEAFF. In DNA, the CDR3 is TGTGCCAGTAGACCCTCGTTAGAGAGGAACACTGAAGCTTTCTTT.

The chain recombines TRBV28 with TRBJ2-5, with 10 bases fitting TRBD1. CDR1 and CDR2 (germline): MDHEN, SYDVKM. CDR3 length: 17 amino acids. V shed 5 bases and J 2 bases; nucleotides not matched to a gene: 11. The CDR3 DNA reads TGTGCCAGCAGTCGCAGTGGACAGGGGGTTTTTCAAGAGACCCAGTACTTC. Translating it yields CASSRSGQGVFQETQYF.

A single count supports this clone. V gene TRBV5-1 combines with J gene TRBJ2-7; 8 bases fit TRBD1. CDR1 and CDR2 from the germline V gene are SGHRS and YFSETQ. The CDR3 runs 15 residues. V trimming: 1 base; J trimming: 2 bases; junction bases outside the gene matches: 5. The CDR3 coding sequence is TGCGCCAGCAGCTTGTCTGACAGGGGTCCCTACGAGCAGTACTTC. This encodes CASSLSDRGPYEQYF.

The rearrangement links TRBV27 to TRBJ1-2, with 9 positions matching TRBD1. Per germline, CDR1 MNHEY and CDR2 SMNVEV (reference sequence). The CDR3 is made up of 14 amino acids. Trimming removed 5 bases from V and 2 bases from J; junction bases left unmatched: 3. DNA for the CDR3: TGTGCCAGCAGTCGGACAGGGGTGAACTATGGCTACACCTTC. The encoded protein is CASSRTGVNYGYTF.

The chain links TRBV28 to TRBJ1-1; TRBD1 aligns across 8 bases. The germline CDR1 and CDR2 sequences are MDHEN and SYDVKM. CDR3 size: 15 residues. V shed 4 bases and J 3 bases; nucleotides not matched to a gene: 7. The CDR3, as DNA: TGTGCCAGCAGTTCCCCAGGGGGCGCGGACACTGAAGCTTTCTTT. It yields the protein CASSSPGGADTEAFF. Together with reference TRBV28 and TRBJ1-1, the CDR3 gives the full variable domain: DVKVTQSSRYLVKRTGEKVFLECVQDMDHENMFWYRQDPGLGLRLIYFSYDVKMKEKGDIPEGYSVSREKKERFSLILESASTNQTSMYLCASSSPGGADTEAFFGQGTRLTVV.

The J gene is TRBJ2-1, the V gene TRBV7-3, with TRBD2 matching 13 bases. This CDR3 has 16 amino acids. Germline V gives CDR1 SGHTA, CDR2 FQGTGA. The V gene end was trimmed by 4 bases and the J gene end by 9 bases; junction bases not matched to a gene: 9. CDR3 sequence reads: CASSSLAGGPIGEQFF. The DNA for the CDR3 is TGTGCCAGCAGCTCACTAGCGGGAGGGCCAATTGGTGAGCAGTTCTTC.

The genes are TRBV24-1 and TRBJ2-3; 11 bases are shared with TRBD1. CDR3 size: 15 residues. The germline CDR1 and CDR2 sequences are KGHDR and SFDVKD. V lost 4 bases, J lost 2 bases, and 1 base stayed unmatched. The CDR3 nucleotides are TGTGCCACCAGTGACGGACAGGGGGCCACAGATACGCAGTATTTT. Its translation: CATSDGQGATDTQYF.

This chain connects TRBV9 to TRBJ2-3; D perhaps matches TRBD2 (5 bases). The CDR3 sequence is 13 residues long. The V and J ends lost 4 bases and 2 bases respectively, with 8 bases between them. Germline V CDR1 and CDR2: SGDLS, YYNGEE. The CDR3 here is CASSTGLTDTQYF. CDR3 coding DNA: TGTGCCAGCAGCACCGGACTCACAGATACGCAGTATTTT.

This chain links TRBV10-2 with TRBJ1-5, with unresolved D. Per the germline V gene, CDR1 is WSHSY and CDR2 is SAAADI. This CDR3 contains 15 residues. The V gene lost 6 bases and the J gene lost 0 bases, with 12 bases spanning the gap. This chain's CDR3 is CASRAMGASNQPQHF. CDR3 nucleotide sequence: TGCGCCAGCAGGGCGATGGGAGCTAGCAATCAGCCCCAGCATTTT.

The chain is built from TRBV5-6 and TRBJ1-1, with D unresolved. Germline-derived CDR1 and CDR2 are SGHDT and YYEEEE. V lost 4 bases and J 5 bases, leaving 15 bases between the germline ends. CDR3 length equals 14 residues. The DNA of the CDR3 is TGTGCCAGCAGCCCGTGGAGGAGAACGACTGAAGCTTTCTTT. Translated, it gives CASSPWRRTTEAFF.

The gene calls are TRBV27 and TRBJ1-5; 7 bases line up with TRBD1. V gave up 5 bases and J gave up 4 bases; unmatched junction bases: 5. From germline, CDR1 is MNHEY and CDR2 SMNVEV (reference sequence). This CDR3 has 14 amino acids. The CDR3 here is CASSHRQGNQPQHF. CDR3 DNA: TGTGCCAGCAGTCATCGACAGGGAAATCAGCCCCAGCATTTT.

V usage is TRBV28 and J usage is TRBJ1-3, with 7 bases lining up with TRBD1. V was pared by 6 bases and J by 8 bases, with 10 bases of the junction left unmatched. Germline assignment: CDR1 MDHEN and CDR2 SYDVKM. The CDR3 is made up of 14 amino acids. CDR3: CASSPGGGGHTIYF. CDR3 coding DNA: TGTGCCAGCAGCCCAGGGGGTGGGGGCCACACCATATATTTT.